The clone carrying this T cell receptor (beta chain) was recorded at least ten times. Its antigen is as yet unknown. This specimen belongs to a study of T cells after yellow fever vaccination. The study, taken as a whole, reports: Booster samples showed a return of most primary-vaccination clones (around 96% CD4, approximately 90% CD8).

TCRdb independently ran MiXCR on the 5' RACE reads; one entry per CDR3 protein. The sample has almost 30,000 distinct CDR3 sequences; about 5% are singletons. The V gene's germline CDR1 is SGDLS and CDR2 YYNGEE. Trimming stripped 0 bases from V and 10 bases from J, with 11 bases between. This CDR3 is 12 amino acids long. The sequence derives from a man between 25 and 39 years old who received the YFV17D yellow fever vaccine. This specimen was CD8+ T cells sorted from PBMCs, taken 10 days after the yellow fever booster vaccination. The chain couples TRBV9 to TRBJ2-7; no clear D. The CDR3 protein is CASSVEGGGQYF. The CDR3 DNA reads TGTGCCAGCAGCGTAGAAGGCGGCGGACAGTACTTC.